This T cell receptor (beta chain) was profiled in a study of control samples from healthy donors and cancer patients. Sequencing was performed with immunoSEQ multiplex PCR; in TCRdb, only in-frame clones are kept and a portion is missing. This table has some 200,000 clones, 85% to 95% appearing once. Germline V CDR1 and CDR2: SGHRS, YFSETQ. V was cut by 4 bases and J by 3 bases, with 14 bases left in between. The CDR3 loop spans 15 amino acids. The clonotype comes from a man aged 50 to 60 in good health. Source material: blood. The chain uses TRBV5-1 and TRBJ2-1, with TRBD1 as a possible D gene (6 bases). Here the CDR3 reads CASSTTGPFYNEQFF. The DNA of the CDR3 is TGCGCCAGCAGCACTACAGGGCCCTTCTACAATGAGCAGTTCTTC.